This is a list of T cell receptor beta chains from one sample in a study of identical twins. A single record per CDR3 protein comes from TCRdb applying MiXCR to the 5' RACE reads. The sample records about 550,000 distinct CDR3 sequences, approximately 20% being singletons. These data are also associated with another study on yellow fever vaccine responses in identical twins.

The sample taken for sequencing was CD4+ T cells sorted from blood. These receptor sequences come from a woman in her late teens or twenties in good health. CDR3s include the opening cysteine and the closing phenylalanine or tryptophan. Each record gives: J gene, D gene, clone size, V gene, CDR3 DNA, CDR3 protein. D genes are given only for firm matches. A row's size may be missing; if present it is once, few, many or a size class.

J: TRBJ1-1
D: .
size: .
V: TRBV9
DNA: TGTGCCAGCAGTTCTGGATTGGGTGAAGCTTTCTTT
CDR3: CASSSGLGEAFF

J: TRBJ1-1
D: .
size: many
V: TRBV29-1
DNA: TGCAGCGGGGTGCGGTCAAACACTGAAGCTTTCTTT
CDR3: CSGVRSNTEAFF

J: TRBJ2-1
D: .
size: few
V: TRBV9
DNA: TGTGCCAGCAGCGTAGCGACTAGTCCTCAAAGAGAGCAGTTCTTC
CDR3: CASSVATSPQREQFF

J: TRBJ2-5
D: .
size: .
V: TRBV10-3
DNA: TGTGCCACCGGACAGATACAAGAGACCCAGTACTTC
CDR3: CATGQIQETQYF

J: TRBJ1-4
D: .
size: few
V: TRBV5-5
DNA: TGTGCCAGCAGCCCCCCCGCACCTTCAACTAATGAAAAACTGTTTTTT
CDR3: CASSPPAPSTNEKLFF

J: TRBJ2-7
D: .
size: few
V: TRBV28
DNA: TGTGCCAGCAGCCACCTTCTAGACCCTTCTTTC
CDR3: CASSHLLDPSF

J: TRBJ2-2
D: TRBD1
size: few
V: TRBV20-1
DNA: TGCAGTGCTACCAAAAACAGGGGGGTCAAGGGGACCACCGGGGAGCTGTTTTTT
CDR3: CSATKNRGVKGTTGELFF

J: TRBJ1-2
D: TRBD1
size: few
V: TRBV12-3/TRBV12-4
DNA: TGTGCCAGCAGCCCTAAACAGGGGCTCAACTATGGCTACACCTTC
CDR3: CASSPKQGLNYGYTF

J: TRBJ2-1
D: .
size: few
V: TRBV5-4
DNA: TGTGCCAGCAGCACTCAGGGTCGCTACAATGAGCAGTTCTTC
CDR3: CASSTQGRYNEQFF

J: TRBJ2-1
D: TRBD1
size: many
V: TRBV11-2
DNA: TGTGCCAGCAGCCTAGACAGGGGTTACAATGAGCAGTTCTTC
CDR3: CASSLDRGYNEQFF

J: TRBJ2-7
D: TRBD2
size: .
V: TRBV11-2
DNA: TGTGCCAGCAGCCATAGCGGGAGGAGGTACGAGCAGTACTTC
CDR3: CASSHSGRRYEQYF